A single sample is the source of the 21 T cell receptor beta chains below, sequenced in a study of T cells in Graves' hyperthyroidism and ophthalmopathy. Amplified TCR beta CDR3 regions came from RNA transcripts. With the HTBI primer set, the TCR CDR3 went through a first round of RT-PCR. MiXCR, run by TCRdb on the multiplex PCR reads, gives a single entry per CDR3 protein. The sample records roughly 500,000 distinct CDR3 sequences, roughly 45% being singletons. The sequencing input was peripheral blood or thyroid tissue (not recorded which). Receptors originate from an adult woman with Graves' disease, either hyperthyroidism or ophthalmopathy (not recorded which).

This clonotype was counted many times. The chain's CDR3 is CSARIQGALNTEAFF. The CDR3 coding sequence is TGCAGTGCTAGAATTCAGGGGGCATTGAACACTGAAGCTTTCTTT. The chain carries TRBV20-1 and TRBJ1-1; 8 bases match TRBD1. V was pared by 2 bases and J by 0 bases, with 5 bases of the junction left unmatched. This CDR3 is built from 15 residues. Germline CDR1 and CDR2: DFQATT and SNEGSKA (reference sequence).

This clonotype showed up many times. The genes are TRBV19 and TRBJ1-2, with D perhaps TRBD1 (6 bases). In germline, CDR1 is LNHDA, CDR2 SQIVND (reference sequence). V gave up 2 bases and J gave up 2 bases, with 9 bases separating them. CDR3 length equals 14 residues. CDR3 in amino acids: CASSITGFNYGYTF. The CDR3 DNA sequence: TGTGCCAGTAGTATAACAGGGTTCAACTATGGCTACACCTTC.

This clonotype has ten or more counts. The CDR3 nucleotides are TGTGCCAGTACCCCCCAAGTAGGGCGGTATGGCTACACCTTC. As protein: CASTPQVGRYGYTF. The chain carries TRBV19 and TRBJ1-2; unclear D gene. Per germline, CDR1 LNHDA and CDR2 SQIVND (reference sequence). Trimming left V 7 bases short and J 5 bases short, with 17 bases between. This CDR3 region has 14 residues.

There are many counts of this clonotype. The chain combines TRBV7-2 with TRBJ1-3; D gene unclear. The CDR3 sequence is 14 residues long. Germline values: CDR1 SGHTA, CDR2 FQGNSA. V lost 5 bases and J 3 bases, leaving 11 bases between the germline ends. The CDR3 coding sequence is TGTGCCAGCAGCCCGCAGAGCGGTGGAAACACCATATATTTT. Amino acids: CASSPQSGGNTIYF. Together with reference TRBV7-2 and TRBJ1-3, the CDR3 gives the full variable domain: GAGVSQSPSNKVTEKGKDVELRCDPISGHTALYWYRQSLGQGLEFLIYFQGNSAPDKSGLPSDRFSAERTGGSVSTLTIQRTQQEDSAVYLCASSPQSGGNTIYFGEGSWLTVV.

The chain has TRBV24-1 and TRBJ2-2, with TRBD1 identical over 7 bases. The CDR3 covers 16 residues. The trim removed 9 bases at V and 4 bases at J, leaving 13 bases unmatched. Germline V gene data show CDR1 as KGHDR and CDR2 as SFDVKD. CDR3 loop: CATGSRQGTGTGELFF. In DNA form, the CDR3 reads TGTGCCACCGGCTCGAGACAGGGTACGGGCACCGGGGAGCTGTTTTTT.

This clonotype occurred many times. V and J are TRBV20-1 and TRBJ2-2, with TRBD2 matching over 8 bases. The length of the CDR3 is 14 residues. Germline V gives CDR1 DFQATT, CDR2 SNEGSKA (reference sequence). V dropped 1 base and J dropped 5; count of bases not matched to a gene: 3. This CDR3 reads CSARASGGTGELFF. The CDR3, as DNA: TGCAGTGCTAGAGCCTCGGGAGGGACCGGGGAGCTGTTTTTT.

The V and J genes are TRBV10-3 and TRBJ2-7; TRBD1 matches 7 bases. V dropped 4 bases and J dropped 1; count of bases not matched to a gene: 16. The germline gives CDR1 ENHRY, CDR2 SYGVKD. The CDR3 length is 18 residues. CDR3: CAISVIQGRTGTSYEQYF. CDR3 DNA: TGTGCCATCAGTGTCATACAGGGTCGGACAGGAACATCCTACGAGCAGTACTTC.

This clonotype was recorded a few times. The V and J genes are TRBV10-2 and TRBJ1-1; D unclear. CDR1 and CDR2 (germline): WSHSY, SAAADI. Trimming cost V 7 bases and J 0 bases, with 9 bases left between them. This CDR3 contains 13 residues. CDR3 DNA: TGCGCCAGCACCCAATACATGAACACTGAAGCTTTCTTT. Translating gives CASTQYMNTEAFF.

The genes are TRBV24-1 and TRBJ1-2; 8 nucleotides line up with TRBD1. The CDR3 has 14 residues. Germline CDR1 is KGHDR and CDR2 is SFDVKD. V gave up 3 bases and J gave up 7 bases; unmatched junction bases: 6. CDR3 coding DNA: TGTGCCACCAGTGATGCGGACAGGGAGTTTGGCTACACCTTC. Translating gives CATSDADREFGYTF.

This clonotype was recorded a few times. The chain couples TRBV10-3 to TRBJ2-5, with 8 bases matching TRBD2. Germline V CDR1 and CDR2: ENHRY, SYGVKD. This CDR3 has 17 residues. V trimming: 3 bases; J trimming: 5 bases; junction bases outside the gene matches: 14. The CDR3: CAISDYGRGAREETQYF. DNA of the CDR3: TGTGCCATCAGTGATTATGGGCGGGGGGCGCGAGAGGAGACCCAGTACTTC.

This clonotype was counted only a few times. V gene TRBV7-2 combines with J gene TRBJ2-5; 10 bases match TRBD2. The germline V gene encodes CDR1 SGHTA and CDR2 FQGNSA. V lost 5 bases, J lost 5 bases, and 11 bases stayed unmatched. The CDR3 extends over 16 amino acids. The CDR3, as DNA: TGTGCCAGCAGCCACTTAGCGGGAGGCCCCGGGGAGACCCAGTACTTC. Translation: CASSHLAGGPGETQYF.

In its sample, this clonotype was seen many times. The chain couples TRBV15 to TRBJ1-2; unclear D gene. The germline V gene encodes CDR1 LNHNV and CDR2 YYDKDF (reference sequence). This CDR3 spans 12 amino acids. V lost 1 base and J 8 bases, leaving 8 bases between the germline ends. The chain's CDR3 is CATSRGGSGYTF. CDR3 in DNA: TGTGCCACCAGCAGAGGTGGCAGCGGCTACACCTTC.

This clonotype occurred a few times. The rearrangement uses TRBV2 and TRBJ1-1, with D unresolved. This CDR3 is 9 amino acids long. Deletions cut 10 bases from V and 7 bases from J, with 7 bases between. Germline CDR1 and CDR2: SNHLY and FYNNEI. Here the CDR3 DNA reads TGTGCCAACCGGCTTGAAGCTTTCTTT. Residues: CANRLEAFF. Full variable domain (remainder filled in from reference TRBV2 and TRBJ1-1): EPEVTQTPSHQVTQMGQEVILRCVPISNHLYFYWYRQILGQKVEFLVSFYNNEISEKSEIFDDQFSVERPDGSNFTLKIRSTKLEDSAMYFCANRLEAFFGQGTRLTVV.

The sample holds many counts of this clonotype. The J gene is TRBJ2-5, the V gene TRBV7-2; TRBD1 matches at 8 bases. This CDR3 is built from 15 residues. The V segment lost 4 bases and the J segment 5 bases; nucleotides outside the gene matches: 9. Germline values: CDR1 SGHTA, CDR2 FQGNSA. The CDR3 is CASSSTGGRFETQYF. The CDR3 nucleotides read TGTGCCAGCAGCTCCACAGGGGGTCGGTTCGAGACCCAGTACTTC.

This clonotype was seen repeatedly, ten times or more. The CDR3 is CASTGTGTGVAEAFF. CDR3 sequence (DNA): TGTGCCAGCACAGGTACCGGGACAGGAGTTGCAGAAGCTTTCTTT. V is TRBV2 and J is TRBJ1-1; 8 positions match TRBD1. The CDR3 loop spans 15 amino acids. Germline CDR1 reads SNHLY; CDR2 reads FYNNEI. V lost 7 bases to trimming and J lost 8 bases; unmatched junction nucleotides: 15.

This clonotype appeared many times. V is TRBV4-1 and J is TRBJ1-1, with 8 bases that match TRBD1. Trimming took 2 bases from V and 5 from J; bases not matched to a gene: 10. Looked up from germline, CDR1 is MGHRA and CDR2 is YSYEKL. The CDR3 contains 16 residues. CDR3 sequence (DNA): TGCGCCAGCAGCCAATCGGGACAGGCGAGAGGGACTGAAGCTTTCTTT. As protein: CASSQSGQARGTEAFF.

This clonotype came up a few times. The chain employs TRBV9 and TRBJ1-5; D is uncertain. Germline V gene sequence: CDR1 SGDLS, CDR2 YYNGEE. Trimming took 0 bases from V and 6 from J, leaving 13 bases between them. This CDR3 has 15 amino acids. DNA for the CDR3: TGTGCCAGCAGCGTAGATCCGGGTAGAGGTCAGCCCCAGCATTTT. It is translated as CASSVDPGRGQPQHF.

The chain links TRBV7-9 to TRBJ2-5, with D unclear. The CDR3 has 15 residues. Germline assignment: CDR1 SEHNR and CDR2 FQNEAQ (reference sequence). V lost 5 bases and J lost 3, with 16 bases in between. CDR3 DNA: TGTGCCAGCAGCCCAGCGCTACTGAGGAAAGAGACCCAGTACTTC. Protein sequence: CASSPALLRKETQYF.

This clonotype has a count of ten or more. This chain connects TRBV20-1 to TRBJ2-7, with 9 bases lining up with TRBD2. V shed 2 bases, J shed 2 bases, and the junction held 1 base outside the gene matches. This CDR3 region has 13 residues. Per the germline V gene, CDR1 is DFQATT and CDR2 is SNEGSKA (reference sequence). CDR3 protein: CSARLAGPYEQYF. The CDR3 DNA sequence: TGCAGTGCTAGACTAGCGGGACCCTACGAGCAGTACTTC.

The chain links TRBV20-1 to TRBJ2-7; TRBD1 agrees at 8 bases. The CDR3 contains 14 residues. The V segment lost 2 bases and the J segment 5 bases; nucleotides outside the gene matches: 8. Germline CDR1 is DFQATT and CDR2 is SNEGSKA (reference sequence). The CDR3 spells CSARRPQGADEQYF. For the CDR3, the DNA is TGCAGTGCTAGACGCCCCCAGGGGGCGGACGAGCAGTACTTC.

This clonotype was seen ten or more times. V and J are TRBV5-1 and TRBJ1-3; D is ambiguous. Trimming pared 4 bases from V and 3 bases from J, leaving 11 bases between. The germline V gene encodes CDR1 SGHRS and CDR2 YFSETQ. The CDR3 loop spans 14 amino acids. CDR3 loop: CASSEGLGGNTIYF. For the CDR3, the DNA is TGCGCCAGCAGCGAAGGACTTGGTGGAAACACCATATATTTT.